This T cell receptor (beta chain) was recovered during a study of blood T cell repertoires in COVID-19. Study-level information: The United States, Italy and Spain provided the acute and convalescent COVID-19 samples. Sample material is recorded as cDNA or gDNA derived from T cells, B-cell-depleted T cells, or PBMCs.

Authors' methods: Amplification from reference gene primers served as the basis for estimated nucleated cell counts. TCRdb keeps only in-frame clones here, not all; method: immunoSEQ multiplex PCR. That table is the source of V, J and clone size, and D and trimming were worked out from the DNA. The sample lists about 73,000 clones, 82% seen once, with about 3.9% in the top ten. The CDR3 totals 16 residues. Germline CDR1 and CDR2: KGHSH and LQKENI. V was pared by 3 bases and J by 0 bases, with 5 bases of the junction left unmatched. This chain uses TRBV18 with TRBJ1-3; 7 bases are a match to TRBD1. The receptor comes from a woman aged 55-70 years with acute or convalescent COVID-19. Sequencing input: peripheral blood. The CDR3 coding sequence is TGTGCCAGCTCACCCGCACAGGGGAACTCTGGAAACACCATATATTTT. Protein sequence: CASSPAQGNSGNTIYF.